This TCR beta chain was captured by sequencing in a study of Ad26.COV2.S vaccination and SARS-CoV-2 variants. Whole-study context: Ad26.COV2.S was injected intramuscularly once or twice, 56 days apart. Study results and caveats: Total T cell responses, in the TCR breadth and depth analyses, may have been underestimated.

Germline lookup yields CDR1 MDHEN and CDR2 SYDVKM. V gave up 11 bases and J gave up 6 bases; unmatched junction bases: 10. This CDR3 has 13 residues. Of note for this clone: The antigen is not known.

Treatment noted: around 19 received Ad26.COV2.S at low or high dose, single or two shots; roughly 5 received placebo; per-sample allocation not given. Sampling occurred on day 63 after the first vaccine or placebo injection. Vaccine was an Ad26 vector expressing Wuhan-strain SARS-CoV-2 spike. Using immunoSEQ multiplex PCR, the repertoire was profiled, and TCRdb retains in-frame clones only, with some absent. The profile shows hundreds of thousands of clones, roughly nine tenths of them singletons. This specimen consisted of peripheral blood, obtained in a trial of Ad26.COV2.S vaccine versus placebo. The receptor's source is a person between 18 and 65 years old who received the Ad26.COV2.S COVID-19 vaccine or a placebo. The rearrangement joins TRBV28 to TRBJ2-7; 10 bases are shared with TRBD1. This chain's CDR3 is CAVLGTGAREQYF. Here the CDR3 DNA reads TGTGCCGTTCTCGGGACAGGGGCTCGCGAGCAGTACTTC.